One and the same sample provided the 2 T cell receptor beta chains below, sequenced in a study of tissue T cells after allogeneic stem cell transplantation. This table comes from immunoSEQ multiplex PCR, and its TCRdb copy is limited to in-frame clones, with some not included. The table includes nearly 4,000 clones, around 45% detected once. This sample's time point: mouse harvest day 14 after allogeneic transplant. Tail vein injection delivered 10^7 T-cell-depleted bone marrow cells and 10^6 splenic CD5+ T cells. Sequencing was done on a sample of gut tissue. The receptors originated from a female BALB/c mouse given C57BL/6 T cells with graft-versus-host disease after an allogeneic hematopoietic cell transplant.

This clone came up a few times. The genes and germline here are from mouse. The read ends 1 residue shy of where the CDR3 ends; the end is completed using the germline J gene. This rearrangement joins TRBV1 to TRBJ1-1; 9 nucleotides align to TRBD1. V was clipped by 3 bases and J by 4 bases; unmatched bases: 3. The CDR3 consists of 14 residues. Germline V gene sequence: CDR1 NSQYPW, CDR2 LRSPGD (reference sequence). CDR3 region: CTCSAGTGTTEVFF. Incomplete CDR3 DNA: TGCACCTGCAGTGCCGGGACAGGGACCACAGAAGTCTTC.

Remarks on this clone: Genes and germline come from the mouse. The observed sequence ends 1 residue before the CDR3 terminus, with the missing tail filled in from the germline J gene. The chain is built from TRBV19 and TRBJ1-1; D uncertain. Trimming left V 5 bases short and J 5 bases short, with 4 bases between. There are 10 residues in the CDR3. From germline, CDR1 is FNHDT and CDR2 SITEND (reference sequence). CDR3 in amino acids: CASSRTEVFF. The CDR3 DNA, read in part, is TGTGCCAGCAGCCGGACAGAAGTCTTC.